This entry concerns a single T cell receptor (beta chain). Other DNA sequences within the sample encode an identical CDR3. In the study's own analysis: Using reference gene primer amplification, nucleated cell counts were estimated. Assay: immunoSEQ multiplex PCR; the TCRdb copy retains only in-frame clones and omits some. The D gene and trimming were derived from the DNA, and the V and J assignments and clone size from that table. The sample lists about 270,000 clones; approximately 86% were seen once. This entry belongs to a study of blood T cell repertoires in COVID-19. Study context: The study drew acute and convalescent COVID-19 samples from the United States, Italy and Spain.

Deletions cut 4 bases from V and 0 bases from J, with 8 bases between. The CDR3 contains 14 residues. Germline CDR1 reads SEHNR; CDR2 reads FQNEAQ (reference sequence). What was sequenced was peripheral blood. The receptor's source is a man aged 35 to 55 with active or convalescent COVID-19. The genes are TRBV7-9 and TRBJ2-3; D is ambiguous. The CDR3, as DNA: TGTGCCAGCAGCTCCGGTCTTAGCACAGATACGCAGTATTTT. This sequence encodes CASSSGLSTDTQYF.